These 4 T cell receptor beta chains came from one sample sequenced in a study of blood T cell repertoires in COVID-19. The repertoire was sequenced with immunoSEQ multiplex PCR; TCRdb's copy has only in-frame clones and lacks some. The table has 79,000 or so clones, roughly 90% seen once. The material sequenced was peripheral blood. The receptors were gathered from a human donor in a cohort sampled during active COVID-19.

This clone was picked up many times. This chain links TRBV11-2 with TRBJ2-7; D possibly corresponds to TRBD2 (5 bases). The CDR3 consists of 13 residues. V dropped 6 bases and J dropped 6 bases, with 15 bases sitting between them. The germline V gene has CDR1 SGHAT and CDR2 FQNNGV. DNA of the CDR3: TGTGCCAGCAGAATTACGAGGGCTGGCGAGCAGTACTTC. This sequence encodes CASRITRAGEQYF.

The chain recombines TRBV28 with TRBJ1-2; 11 positions agree with TRBD1. In germline, CDR1 is MDHEN, CDR2 SYDVKM. V was clipped by 3 bases and J by 6 bases; unmatched bases: 6. CDR3 length: 15 amino acids. The CDR3 spells CASSFSDRGHDGYTF. DNA of the CDR3: TGTGCCAGCAGTTTCTCGGACAGGGGGCATGATGGCTACACCTTC.

On this clone itself: The sample carries other DNA sequences with the same CDR3. The chain carries TRBV2 and TRBJ2-5, with 7 bases identical to TRBD1. The CDR3 has 13 residues. Trimming cost V 3 bases and J 4 bases; bases outside gene matches: 2. The V gene's germline CDR1 is SNHLY and CDR2 FYNNEI. CDR3 residues: CASSENRGETQYF. CDR3 nucleotides: TGTGCCAGCAGTGAGAACAGGGGAGAGACCCAGTACTTC.

V usage is TRBV5-1 and J usage is TRBJ2-2; 7 nucleotides match TRBD2. This CDR3 has 15 residues. CDR1 is SGHRS, CDR2 YFSETQ, per germline. V lost 0 bases and J lost 4; bases outside the gene matches: 3. The CDR3 here is CASSLGGTTTGELFF. In nucleotides, the CDR3 is TGCGCCAGCAGCTTGGGAGGGACTACCACCGGGGAGCTGTTTTTT.